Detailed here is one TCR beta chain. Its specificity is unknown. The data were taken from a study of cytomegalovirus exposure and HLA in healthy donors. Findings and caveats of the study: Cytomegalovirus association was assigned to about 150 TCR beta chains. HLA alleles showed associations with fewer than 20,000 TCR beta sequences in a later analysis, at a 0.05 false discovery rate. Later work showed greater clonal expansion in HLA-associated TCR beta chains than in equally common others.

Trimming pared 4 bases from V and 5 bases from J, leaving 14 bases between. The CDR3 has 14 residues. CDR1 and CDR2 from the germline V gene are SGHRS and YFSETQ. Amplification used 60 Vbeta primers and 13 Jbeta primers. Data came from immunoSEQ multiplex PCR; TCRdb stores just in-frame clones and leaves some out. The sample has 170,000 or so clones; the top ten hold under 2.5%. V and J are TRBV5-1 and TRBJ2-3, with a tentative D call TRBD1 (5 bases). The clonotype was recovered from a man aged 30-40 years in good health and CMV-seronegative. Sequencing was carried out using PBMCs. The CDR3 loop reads CASSVGRGKDTQYF. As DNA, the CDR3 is TGCGCCAGCAGCGTGGGGCGCGGAAAAGATACGCAGTATTTT.